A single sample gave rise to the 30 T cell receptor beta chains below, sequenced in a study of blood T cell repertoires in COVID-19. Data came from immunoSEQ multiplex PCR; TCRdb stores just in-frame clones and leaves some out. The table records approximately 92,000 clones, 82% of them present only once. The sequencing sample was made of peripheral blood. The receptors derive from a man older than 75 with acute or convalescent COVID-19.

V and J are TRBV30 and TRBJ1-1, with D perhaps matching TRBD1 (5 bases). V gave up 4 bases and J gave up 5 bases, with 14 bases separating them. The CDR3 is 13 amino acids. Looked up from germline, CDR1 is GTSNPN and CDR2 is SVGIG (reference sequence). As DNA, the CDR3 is TGTGCCTGGACTTCATCGGGGGGTACTGAAGCTTTCTTT. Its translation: CAWTSSGGTEAFF.

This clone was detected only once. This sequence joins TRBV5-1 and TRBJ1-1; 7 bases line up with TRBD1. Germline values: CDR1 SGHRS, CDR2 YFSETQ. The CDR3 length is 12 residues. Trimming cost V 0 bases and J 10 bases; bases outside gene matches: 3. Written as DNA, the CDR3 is TGCGCCAGCAGCTTGGAGCAGGGGGGAGCTTTCTTT. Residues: CASSLEQGGAFF.

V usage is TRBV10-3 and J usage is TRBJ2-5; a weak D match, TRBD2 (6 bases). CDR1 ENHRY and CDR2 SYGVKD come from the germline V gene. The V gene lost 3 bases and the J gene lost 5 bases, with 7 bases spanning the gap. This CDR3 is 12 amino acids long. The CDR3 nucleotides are TGTGCCATCAGTGACCGGGGGGAGACCCAGTACTTC. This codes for CAISDRGETQYF.

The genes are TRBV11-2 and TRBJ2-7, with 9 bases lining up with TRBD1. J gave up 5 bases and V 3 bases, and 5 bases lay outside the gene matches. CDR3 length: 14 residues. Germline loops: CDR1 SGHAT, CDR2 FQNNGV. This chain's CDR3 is CASSLVTGGNEQYF. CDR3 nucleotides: TGTGCCAGCAGCTTGGTAACAGGGGGCAACGAGCAGTACTTC.

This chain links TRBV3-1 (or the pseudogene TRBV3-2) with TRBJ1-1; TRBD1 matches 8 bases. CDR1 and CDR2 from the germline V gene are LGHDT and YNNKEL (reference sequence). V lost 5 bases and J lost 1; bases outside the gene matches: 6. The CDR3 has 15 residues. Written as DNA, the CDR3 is TGTGCCAGCAGCGTCAGGGGGCGCGGGAACACTGAAGCTTTCTTT. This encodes CASSVRGRGNTEAFF.

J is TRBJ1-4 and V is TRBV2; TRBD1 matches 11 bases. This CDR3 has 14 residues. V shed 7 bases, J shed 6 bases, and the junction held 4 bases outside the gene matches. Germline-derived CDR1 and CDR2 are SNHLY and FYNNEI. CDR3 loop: CASNGQGAHEKLFF. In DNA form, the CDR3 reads TGTGCCAGCAACGGACAGGGGGCGCATGAAAAACTGTTTTTT.

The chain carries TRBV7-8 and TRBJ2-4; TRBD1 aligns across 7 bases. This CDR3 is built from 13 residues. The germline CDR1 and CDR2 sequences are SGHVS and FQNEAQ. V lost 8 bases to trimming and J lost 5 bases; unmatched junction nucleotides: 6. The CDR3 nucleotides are TGTGCCAGCCTAAGACAGGGAGAAAACATTCAGTACTTC. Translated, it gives CASLRQGENIQYF. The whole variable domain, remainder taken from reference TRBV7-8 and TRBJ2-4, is GAGVSQSPRYKVAKRGQDVALRCDPISGHVSLFWYQQALGQGPEFLTYFQNEAQLDKSGLPSDRFFAERPEGSVSTLKIQRTQQEDSAVYLCASLRQGENIQYFGAGTRLSVL.

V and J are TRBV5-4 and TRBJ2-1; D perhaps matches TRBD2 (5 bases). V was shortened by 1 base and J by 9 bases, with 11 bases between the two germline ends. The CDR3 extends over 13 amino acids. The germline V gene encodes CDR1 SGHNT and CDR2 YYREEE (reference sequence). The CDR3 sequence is CASSLRREFEQFF. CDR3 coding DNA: TGTGCCAGCAGCTTGCGTAGGGAGTTTGAGCAGTTCTTC. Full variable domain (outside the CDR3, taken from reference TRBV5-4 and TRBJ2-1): ETGVTQSPTHLIKTRGQQVTLRCSSQSGHNTVSWYQQALGQGPQFIFQYYREEENGRGNFPPRFSGLQFPNYSSELNVNALELDDSALYLCASSLRREFEQFFGPGTRLTVL.

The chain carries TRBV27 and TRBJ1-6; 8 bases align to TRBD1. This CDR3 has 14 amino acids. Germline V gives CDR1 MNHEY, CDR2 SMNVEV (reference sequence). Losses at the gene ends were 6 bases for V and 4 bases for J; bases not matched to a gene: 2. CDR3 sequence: CASRRDRYNSPLHF. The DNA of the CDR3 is TGTGCCAGCAGGCGGGACAGGTATAATTCACCCCTCCACTTT.

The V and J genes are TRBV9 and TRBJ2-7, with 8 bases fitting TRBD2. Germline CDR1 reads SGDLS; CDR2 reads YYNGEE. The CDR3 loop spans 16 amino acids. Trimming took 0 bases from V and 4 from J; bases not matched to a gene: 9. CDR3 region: CASSVEGAGGIYEQYF. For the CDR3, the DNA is TGTGCCAGCAGCGTAGAAGGGGCGGGAGGAATTTACGAGCAGTACTTC.

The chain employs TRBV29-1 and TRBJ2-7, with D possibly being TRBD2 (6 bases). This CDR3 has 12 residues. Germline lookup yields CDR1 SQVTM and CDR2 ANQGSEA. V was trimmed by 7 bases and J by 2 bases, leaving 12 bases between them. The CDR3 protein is CSGSTGAYEQYF. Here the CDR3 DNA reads TGCAGCGGGTCAACGGGGGCCTACGAGCAGTACTTC.

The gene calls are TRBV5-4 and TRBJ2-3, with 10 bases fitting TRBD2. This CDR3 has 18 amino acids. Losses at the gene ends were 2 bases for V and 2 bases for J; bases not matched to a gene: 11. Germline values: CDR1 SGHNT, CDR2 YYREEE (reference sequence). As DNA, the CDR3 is TGTGCCAGCAGCTTTAAACTAGCGGGGCGTTTTCCCACAGATACGCAGTATTTT. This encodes CASSFKLAGRFPTDTQYF.

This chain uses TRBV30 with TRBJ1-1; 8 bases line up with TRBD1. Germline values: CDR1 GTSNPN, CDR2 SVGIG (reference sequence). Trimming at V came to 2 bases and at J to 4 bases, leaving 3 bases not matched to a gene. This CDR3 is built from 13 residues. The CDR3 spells CAWSWTGSTEAFF. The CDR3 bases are TGTGCCTGGAGTTGGACAGGGTCCACTGAAGCTTTCTTT. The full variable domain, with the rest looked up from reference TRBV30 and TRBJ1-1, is SQTIHQWPATLVQPVGSPLSLECTVEGTSNPNLYWYRQAAGRGLQLLFYSVGIGQISSEVPQNLSASRPQDRQFILSSKKLLLSDSGFYLCAWSWTGSTEAFFGQGTRLTVV.

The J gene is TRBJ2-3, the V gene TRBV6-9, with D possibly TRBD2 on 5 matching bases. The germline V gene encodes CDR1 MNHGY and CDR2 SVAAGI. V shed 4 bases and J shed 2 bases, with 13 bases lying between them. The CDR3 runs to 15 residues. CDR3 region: CASSWRSLYTDTQYF. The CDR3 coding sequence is TGTGCCAGCAGTTGGAGGAGCCTTTACACAGATACGCAGTATTTT.

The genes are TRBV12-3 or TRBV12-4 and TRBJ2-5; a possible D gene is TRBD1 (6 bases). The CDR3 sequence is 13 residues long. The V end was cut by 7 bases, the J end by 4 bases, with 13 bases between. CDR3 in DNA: TGTGCCAGCACCGGGACATTGGTAGAGACCCAGTACTTC. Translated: CASTGTLVETQYF.

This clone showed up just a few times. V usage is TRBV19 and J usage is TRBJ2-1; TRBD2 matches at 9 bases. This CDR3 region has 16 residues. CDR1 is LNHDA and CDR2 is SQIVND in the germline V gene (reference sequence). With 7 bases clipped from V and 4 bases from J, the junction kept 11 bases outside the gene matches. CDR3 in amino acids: CASTGSASGVYNEQFF. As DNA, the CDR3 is TGTGCCAGTACGGGTTCGGCTAGCGGGGTTTACAATGAGCAGTTCTTC.

The CDR3 is CASSWGTSAGELFF. The CDR3 DNA is TGTGCCAGCAGCTGGGGGACTAGCGCCGGGGAGCTGTTTTTT. The chain has TRBV5-6 and TRBJ2-2; TRBD2 matches at 10 bases. The germline gives CDR1 SGHDT, CDR2 YYEEEE. CDR3 length equals 14 residues. J gave up 6 bases and V 3 bases, and 2 bases lay outside the gene matches.

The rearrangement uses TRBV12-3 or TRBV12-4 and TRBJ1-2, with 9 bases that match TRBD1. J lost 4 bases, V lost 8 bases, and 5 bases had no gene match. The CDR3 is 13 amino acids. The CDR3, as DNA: TGTGCCAGCGCTACAGGGGGCGTCTATGGCTACACCTTC. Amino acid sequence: CASATGGVYGYTF.

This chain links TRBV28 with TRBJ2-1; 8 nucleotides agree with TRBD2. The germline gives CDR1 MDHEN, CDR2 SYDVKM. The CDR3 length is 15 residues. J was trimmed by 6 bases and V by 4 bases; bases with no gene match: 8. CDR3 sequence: CASSSSGRAVNEQFF. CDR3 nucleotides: TGTGCCAGCAGTTCGTCCGGGAGGGCCGTCAATGAGCAGTTCTTC.

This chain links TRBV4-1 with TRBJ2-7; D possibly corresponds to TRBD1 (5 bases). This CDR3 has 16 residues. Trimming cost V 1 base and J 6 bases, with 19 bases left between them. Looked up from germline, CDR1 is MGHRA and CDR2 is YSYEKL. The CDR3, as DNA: TGCGCCAGCAGCCAAGTGGGGCAGGGCGGTGGCTTCGAGCAGTACTTC. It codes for CASSQVGQGGGFEQYF.

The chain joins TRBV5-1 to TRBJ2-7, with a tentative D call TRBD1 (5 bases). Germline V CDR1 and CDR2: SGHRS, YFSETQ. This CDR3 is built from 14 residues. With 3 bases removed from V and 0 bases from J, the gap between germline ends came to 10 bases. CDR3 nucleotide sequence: TGCGCCAGCAGCTATACAGGTAGCTCCTACGAGCAGTACTTC. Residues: CASSYTGSSYEQYF.

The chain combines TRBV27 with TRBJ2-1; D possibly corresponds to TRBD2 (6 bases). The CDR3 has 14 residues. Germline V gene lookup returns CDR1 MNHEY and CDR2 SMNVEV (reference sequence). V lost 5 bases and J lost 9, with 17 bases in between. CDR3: CASSKLAQRGEQFF. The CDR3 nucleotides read TGTGCCAGCAGTAAACTAGCTCAGAGGGGTGAGCAGTTCTTC.

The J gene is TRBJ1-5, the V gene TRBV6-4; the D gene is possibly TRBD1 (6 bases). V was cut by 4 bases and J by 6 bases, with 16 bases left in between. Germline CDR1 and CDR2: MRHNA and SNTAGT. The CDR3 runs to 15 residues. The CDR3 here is CASSAQDSPAQPQHF. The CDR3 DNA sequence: TGTGCCAGCAGTGCCCAGGACAGCCCAGCTCAGCCCCAGCATTTT.

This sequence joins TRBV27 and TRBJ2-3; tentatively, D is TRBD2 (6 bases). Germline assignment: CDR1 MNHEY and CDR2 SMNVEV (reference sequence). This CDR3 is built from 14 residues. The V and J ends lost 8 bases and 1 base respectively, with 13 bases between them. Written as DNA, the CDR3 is TGTGCCAGCCTACCGGGACTCGGCACAGATACGCAGTATTTT. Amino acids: CASLPGLGTDTQYF.

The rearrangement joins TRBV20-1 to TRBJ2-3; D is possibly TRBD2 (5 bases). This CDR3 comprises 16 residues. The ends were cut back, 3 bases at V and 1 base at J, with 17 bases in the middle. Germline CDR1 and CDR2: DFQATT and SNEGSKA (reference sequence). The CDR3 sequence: CSASGSAHWRTDTQYF. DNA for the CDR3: TGCAGTGCTAGTGGTAGCGCTCATTGGCGCACAGATACGCAGTATTTT.

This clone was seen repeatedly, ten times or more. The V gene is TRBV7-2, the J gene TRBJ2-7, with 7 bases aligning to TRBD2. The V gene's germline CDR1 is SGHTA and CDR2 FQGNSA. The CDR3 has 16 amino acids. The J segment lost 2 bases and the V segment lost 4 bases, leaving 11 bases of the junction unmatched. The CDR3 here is CASSYFGAGQTYEQYF. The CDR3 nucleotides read TGTGCCAGCAGCTATTTCGGAGCGGGGCAAACCTACGAGCAGTACTTC.

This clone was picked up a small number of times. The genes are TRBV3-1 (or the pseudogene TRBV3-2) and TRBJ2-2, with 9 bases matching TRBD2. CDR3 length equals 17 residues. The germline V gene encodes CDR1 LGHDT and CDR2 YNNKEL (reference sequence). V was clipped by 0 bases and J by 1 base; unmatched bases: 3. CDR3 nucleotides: TGTGCCAGCAGCCAAGATAGACTAGCGGTGAACACCGGGGAGCTGTTTTTT. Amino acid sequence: CASSQDRLAVNTGELFF.

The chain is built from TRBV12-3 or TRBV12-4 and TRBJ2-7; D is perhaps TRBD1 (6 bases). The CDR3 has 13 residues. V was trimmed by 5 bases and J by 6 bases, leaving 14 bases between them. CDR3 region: CASSLGQSGEQYF. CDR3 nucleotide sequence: TGTGCCAGCAGTCTTGGACAGTCGGGCGAGCAGTACTTC.

The CDR3 here is CASSLGLYSYEQYF. The CDR3 DNA is TGCGCCAGCAGCTTGGGACTTTACTCCTACGAGCAGTACTTC. V is TRBV5-1 and J is TRBJ2-7; D ambiguous. The germline V gene encodes CDR1 SGHRS and CDR2 YFSETQ. Trimming cost V 0 bases and J 0 bases, with 7 bases left between them. The CDR3 is made up of 14 amino acids. Full variable domain (rest looked up from reference TRBV5-1 and TRBJ2-7): KAGVTQTPRYLIKTRGQQVTLSCSPISGHRSVSWYQQTPGQGLQFLFEYFSETQRNKGNFPGRFSGRQFSNSRSEMNVSTLELGDSALYLCASSLGLYSYEQYFGPGTRLTVT.

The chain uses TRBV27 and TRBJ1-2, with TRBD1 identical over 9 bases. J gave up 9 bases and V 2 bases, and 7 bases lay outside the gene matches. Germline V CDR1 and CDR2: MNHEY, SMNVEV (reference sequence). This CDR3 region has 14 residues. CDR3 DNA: TGTGCCAGCAGTTTAGGGAGGGGACAGGGAAGCTACACCTTC. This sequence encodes CASSLGRGQGSYTF.